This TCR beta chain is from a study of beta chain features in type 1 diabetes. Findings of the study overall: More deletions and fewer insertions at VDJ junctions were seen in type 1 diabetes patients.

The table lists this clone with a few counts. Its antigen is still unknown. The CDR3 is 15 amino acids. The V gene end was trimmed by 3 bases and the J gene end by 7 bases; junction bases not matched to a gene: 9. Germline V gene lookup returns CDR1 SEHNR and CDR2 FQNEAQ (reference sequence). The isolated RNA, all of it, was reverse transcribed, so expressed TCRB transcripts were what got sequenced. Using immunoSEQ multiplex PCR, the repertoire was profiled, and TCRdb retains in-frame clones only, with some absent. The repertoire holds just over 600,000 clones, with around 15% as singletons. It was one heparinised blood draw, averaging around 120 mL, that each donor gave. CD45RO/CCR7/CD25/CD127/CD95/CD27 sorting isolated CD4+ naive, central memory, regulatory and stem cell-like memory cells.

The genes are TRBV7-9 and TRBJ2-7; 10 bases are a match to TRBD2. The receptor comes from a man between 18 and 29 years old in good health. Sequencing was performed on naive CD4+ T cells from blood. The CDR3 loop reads CASSLSSSGRGEQYF. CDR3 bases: TGTGCCAGCAGCTTGTCGTCTAGCGGGAGAGGTGAGCAGTACTTC.